This T cell receptor beta chain was identified in a study of patients and donors after allogeneic stem cell transplantation. The table lists this clonotype with a few counts. The CDR3 sequence is 16 residues long. Trimming at V came to 4 bases and at J to 5 bases, leaving 10 bases not matched to a gene. Germline CDR1 SGHNT, CDR2 YYREEE (reference sequence). TCRdb fed the RT-PCR reads into MiXCR, producing one record per CDR3 protein. The table records 70,000 to 95,000 distinct CDR3 sequences, 5% of them present only once. Sequencing was done on a sample of blood, either unsorted or a sorted T cell fraction (not recorded which). This TCR was recovered from a human donor who was either an allogeneic HSCT recipient or a stem cell or donor lymphocyte infusion donor (not recorded which). It is not recorded whose cells these are; they may come from a transplant donor. The chain uses TRBV5-4 and TRBJ2-3, with 10 bases fitting TRBD1. The DNA for the CDR3 is TGTGCCAGCAGCGTCGCGCGAGGACAGGGGGTAGATACGCAGTATTTT. Its protein is CASSVARGQGVDTQYF.